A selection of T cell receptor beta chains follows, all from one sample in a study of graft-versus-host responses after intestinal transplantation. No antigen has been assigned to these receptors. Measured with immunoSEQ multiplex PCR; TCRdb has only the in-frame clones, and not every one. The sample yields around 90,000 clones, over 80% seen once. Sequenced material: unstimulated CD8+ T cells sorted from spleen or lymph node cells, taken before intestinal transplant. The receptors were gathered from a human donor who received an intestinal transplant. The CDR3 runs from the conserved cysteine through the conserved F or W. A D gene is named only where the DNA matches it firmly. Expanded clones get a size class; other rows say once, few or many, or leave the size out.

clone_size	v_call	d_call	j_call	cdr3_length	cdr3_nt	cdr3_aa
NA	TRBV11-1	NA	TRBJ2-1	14	TGTGCCAAAGGAGATAGCCGCTCCTACAATGAGCAGTTCTTC	CAKGDSRSYNEQFF
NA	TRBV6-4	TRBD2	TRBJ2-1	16	TGTGCCAGCAGTGAGGCCGGGACTAGCGAGTACAATGAGCAGTTCTTC	CASSEAGTSEYNEQFF
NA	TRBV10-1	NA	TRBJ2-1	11	TGCGCCAGCAGTACAGGGAATGAGCAGTTCTTC	CASSTGNEQFF
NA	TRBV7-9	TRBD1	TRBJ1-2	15	TGTGCCAGCAGCCACCCTAGACAGGGAAACTATGGCTACACCTTC	CASSHPRQGNYGYTF
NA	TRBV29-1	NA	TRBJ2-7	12	TGCAGCGTTCTGTACAACTCCTACGAGCAGTACTTC	CSVLYNSYEQYF
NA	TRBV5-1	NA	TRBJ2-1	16	TGCGCCAGCAGCTTGGGACTCCGGGTGGCCGCCGATGAGCAGTTCTTC	CASSLGLRVAADEQFF
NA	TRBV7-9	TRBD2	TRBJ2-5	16	TGTGCCAGCAGCTTAGGACTAGCGGATCGCCAAGAGACCCAGTACTTC	CASSLGLADRQETQYF
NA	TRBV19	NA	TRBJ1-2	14	TGTGCCAGTAGTAATCCGCCCGGGGGGCAAGGCTACACCTTC	CASSNPPGGQGYTF
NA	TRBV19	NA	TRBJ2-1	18	TGTGCCAGTAGTATAGACGGCGGGATGCCCCTGACCTACAATGAGCAGTTCTTC	CASSIDGGMPLTYNEQFF
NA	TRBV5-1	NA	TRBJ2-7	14	TGCGCCAGCAGCCTCTACTACAGGGCCTACGAGCAGTACTTC	CASSLYYRAYEQYF
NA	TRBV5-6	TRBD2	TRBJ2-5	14	TGTGCCAGCAGCTTGGCTAGCGGGACTGGGGAGCAGTACTTC	CASSLASGTGEQYF
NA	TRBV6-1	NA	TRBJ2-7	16	TGTGCCAGCAGTGAAAGTAGAACAGGGTTCTCCTACGAGCAGTACTTC	CASSESRTGFSYEQYF
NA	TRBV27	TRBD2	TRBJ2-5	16	TGTGCCAGCAGTTTATACAGCGGGGGGGTCCAAGAGACCCAGTACTTC	CASSLYSGGVQETQYF
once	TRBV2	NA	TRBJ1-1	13	TGTGCCAGCTTAATAGGACCGTGGGAGGAAGCTTTCTTT	CASLIGPWEEAFF
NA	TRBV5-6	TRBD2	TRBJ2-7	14	TGTGCCAGCAGCTTGAGCGGGAGGGGCCACGAGCAGTACTTC	CASSLSGRGHEQYF
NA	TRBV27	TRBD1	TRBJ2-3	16	TGTGCCAGCAGTTCACTCCCGGGACAGGGGGCAGATACGCAGTATTTT	CASSSLPGQGADTQYF
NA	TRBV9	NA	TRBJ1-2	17	TGTGCCAGCAGCGTAGGTGGGGACACAACTATCTGGGGTGGCTACACCTTC	CASSVGGDTTIWGGYTF
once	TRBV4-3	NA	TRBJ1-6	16	TGCGCCAGCAGCCAAGACCCGCAGGGAATTAATTCACCCCTCCACTTT	CASSQDPQGINSPLHF
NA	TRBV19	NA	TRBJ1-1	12	TGTGCCAGTACTGAGGGATCAGGTGAAGCTTTCTTT	CASTEGSGEAFF
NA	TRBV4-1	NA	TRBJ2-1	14	TGCGCCAGCAGCCAAGATTCGCGGGTCAATGAGCAGTTCTTC	CASSQDSRVNEQFF
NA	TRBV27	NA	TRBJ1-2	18	TGTGCCAGCAGTAGTTTACCCCTAACCGGGAGGGGAGCCTATGGCTACACCTTC	CASSSLPLTGRGAYGYTF
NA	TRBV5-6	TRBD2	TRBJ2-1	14	TGTGCCAGCAGCTTTGCGGGAGGAGGCAATGAGCAGTTCTTC	CASSFAGGGNEQFF
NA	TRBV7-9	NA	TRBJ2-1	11	TGTGCCAGCAGCTCCATCAATGAGCAGTTCTTC	CASSSINEQFF
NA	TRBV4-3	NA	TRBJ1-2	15	TGCGCCAGCAGCCAAGATAAAGGGGCGCTACGGGGCTACACCTTC	CASSQDKGALRGYTF
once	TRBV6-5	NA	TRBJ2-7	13	TGTGCCAGCAGCTACTTCCCAGCCTACGAGCAGTACTTC	CASSYFPAYEQYF
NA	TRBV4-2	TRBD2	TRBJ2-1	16	TGTGCCAGCAGCCAAGTAGTAGCGGGGGGTCGTATTGAGCAGTTCTTC	CASSQVVAGGRIEQFF
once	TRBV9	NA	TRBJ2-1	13	TGTGCCAGCAGCGTAGAATTGGCAGATGAGCAGTTCTTC	CASSVELADEQFF
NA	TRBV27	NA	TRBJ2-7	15	TGTGCCAGCAGTTTTGAGTTGAGCCCTGTCTACGAGCAGTACTTC	CASSFELSPVYEQYF
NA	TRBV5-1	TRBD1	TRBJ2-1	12	TGCGCCAGCAGCCCGACAGGGGTAGGGCAGTTCTTC	CASSPTGVGQFF
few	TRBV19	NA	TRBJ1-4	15	TGTGCCAGTAGTATAGGGGTAGGGGGATACGAAAAACTGTTTTTT	CASSIGVGGYEKLFF
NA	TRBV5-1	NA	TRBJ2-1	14	TGCGCCAGCAGCTTGGGTCAGGGGTTGGATGAGCAGTTCTTC	CASSLGQGLDEQFF
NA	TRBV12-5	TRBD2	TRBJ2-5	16	TGTGCTAGTGGGCTGACTAGCGGGGGGGAGGTGGAGACCCAGTACTTC	CASGLTSGGEVETQYF
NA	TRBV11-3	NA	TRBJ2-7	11	TGTGCCAGCAGCGAGTCGGGCGAGCAGTACTTC	CASSESGEQYF
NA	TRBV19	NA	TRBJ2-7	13	TGTGCCAGTAGTACGTCGGCTAGAGGCGAGCAGTACTTC	CASSTSARGEQYF
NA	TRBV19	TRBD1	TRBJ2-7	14	TGTGCCAGTAGTTTGGGGCAGGGGGCCTACGAGCAGTACTTC	CASSLGQGAYEQYF
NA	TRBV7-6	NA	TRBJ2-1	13	TGTGCCAGCAGCGACATTTTAGGGGTGGAGCAGTTCTTC	CASSDILGVEQFF
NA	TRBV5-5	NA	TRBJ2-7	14	TGTGCCAGCAGCTTGGACAGGGAATCCTACGAGCAGTACTTC	CASSLDRESYEQYF
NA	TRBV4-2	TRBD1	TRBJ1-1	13	TGTGCCTCGACAATAGGGGGCGGGACTGAAGCTTTCTTT	CASTIGGGTEAFF
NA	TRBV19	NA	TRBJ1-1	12	TGTGCCAGTAGTATGTCAGGGACTGAAGCTTTCTTT	CASSMSGTEAFF
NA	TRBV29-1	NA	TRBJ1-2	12	TGCAGCGTTGATTTGGCCAGCGATGGCTACACCTTC	CSVDLASDGYTF
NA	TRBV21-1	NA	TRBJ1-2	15	TGTGCCAGCAGCACAATGGACAGGGGAGGATATGGCTACACCTTC	CASSTMDRGGYGYTF